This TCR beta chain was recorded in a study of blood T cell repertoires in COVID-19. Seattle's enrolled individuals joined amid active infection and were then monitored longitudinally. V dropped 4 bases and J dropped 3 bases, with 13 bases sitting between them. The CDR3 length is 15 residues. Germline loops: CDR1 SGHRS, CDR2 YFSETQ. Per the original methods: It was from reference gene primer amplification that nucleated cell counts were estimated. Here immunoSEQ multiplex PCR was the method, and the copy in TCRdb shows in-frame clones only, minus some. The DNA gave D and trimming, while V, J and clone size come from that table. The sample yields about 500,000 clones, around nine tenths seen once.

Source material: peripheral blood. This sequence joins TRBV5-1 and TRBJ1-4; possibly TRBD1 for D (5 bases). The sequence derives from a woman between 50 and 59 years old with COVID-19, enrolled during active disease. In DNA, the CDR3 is TGCGCCAGCAGCCCTCTTAGGGGTTCTAATGAAAAACTGTTTTTT. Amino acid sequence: CASSPLRGSNEKLFF.